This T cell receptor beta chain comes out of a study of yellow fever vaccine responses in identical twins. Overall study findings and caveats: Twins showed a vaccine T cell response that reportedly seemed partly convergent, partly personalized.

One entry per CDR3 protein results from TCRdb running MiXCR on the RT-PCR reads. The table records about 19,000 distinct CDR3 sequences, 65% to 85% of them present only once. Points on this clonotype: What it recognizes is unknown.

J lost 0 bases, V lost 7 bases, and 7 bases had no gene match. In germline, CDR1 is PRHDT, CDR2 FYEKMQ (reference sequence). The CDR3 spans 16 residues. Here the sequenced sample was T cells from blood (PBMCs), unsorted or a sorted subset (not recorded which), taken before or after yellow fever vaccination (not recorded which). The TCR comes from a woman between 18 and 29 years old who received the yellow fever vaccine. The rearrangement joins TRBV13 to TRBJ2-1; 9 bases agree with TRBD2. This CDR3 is CASTRLADISYNEQFF. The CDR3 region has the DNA TGTGCCAGCACCCGACTAGCGGACATCTCCTACAATGAGCAGTTCTTC.